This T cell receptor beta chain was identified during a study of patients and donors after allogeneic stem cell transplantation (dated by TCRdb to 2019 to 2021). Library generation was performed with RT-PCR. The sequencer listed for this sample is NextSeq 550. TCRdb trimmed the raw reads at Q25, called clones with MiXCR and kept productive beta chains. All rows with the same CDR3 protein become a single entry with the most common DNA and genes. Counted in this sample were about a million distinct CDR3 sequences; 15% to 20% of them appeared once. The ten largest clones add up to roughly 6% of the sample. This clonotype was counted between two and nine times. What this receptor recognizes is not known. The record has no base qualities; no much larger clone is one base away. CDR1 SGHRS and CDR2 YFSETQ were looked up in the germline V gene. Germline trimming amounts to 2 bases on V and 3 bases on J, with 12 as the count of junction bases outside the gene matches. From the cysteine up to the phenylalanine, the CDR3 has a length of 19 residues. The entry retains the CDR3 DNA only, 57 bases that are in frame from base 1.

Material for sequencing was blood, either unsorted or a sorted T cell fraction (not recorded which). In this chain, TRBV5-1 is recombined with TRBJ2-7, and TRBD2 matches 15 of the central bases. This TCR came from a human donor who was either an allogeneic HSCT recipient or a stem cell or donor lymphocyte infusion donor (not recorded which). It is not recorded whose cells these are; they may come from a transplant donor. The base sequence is TGCGCCAGCAGCTTTTTAAGTATACGGACTAGCGGGGGGGACTACGAGCAGTACTTC. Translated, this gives CASSFLSIRTSGGDYEQYF.